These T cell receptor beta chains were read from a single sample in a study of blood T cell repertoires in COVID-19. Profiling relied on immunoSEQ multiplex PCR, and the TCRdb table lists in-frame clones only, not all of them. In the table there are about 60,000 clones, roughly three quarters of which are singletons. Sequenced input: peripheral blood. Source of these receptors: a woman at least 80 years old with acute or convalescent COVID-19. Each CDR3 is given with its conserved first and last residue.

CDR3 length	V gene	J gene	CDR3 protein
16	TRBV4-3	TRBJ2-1	CASSQRLQALYNEQFF
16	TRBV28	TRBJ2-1	CASSSPQGSSYNEQFF
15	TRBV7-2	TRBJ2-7	CASSPASGRGYEQYF
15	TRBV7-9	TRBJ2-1	CASSLYLAGNNEQFF
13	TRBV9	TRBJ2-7	CASSPTDTYEQYF
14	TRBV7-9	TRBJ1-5	CASAAGTGNQPQHF
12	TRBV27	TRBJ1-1	CASSFRGTEAFF
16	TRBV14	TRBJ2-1	CASSQEGGSTYNEQFF
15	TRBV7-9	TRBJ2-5	CASSLQVGGRKTQYF
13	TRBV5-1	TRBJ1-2	CASSLNGDYGYTF
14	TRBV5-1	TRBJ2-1	CASSLGQVGNEQFF
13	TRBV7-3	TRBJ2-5	CASSLVGGETQYF
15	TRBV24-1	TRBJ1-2	CATSDQGRGSYSYTF
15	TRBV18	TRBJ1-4	CASSPPAGDHEKLFF
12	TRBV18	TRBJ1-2	CASSPAIKGYTF
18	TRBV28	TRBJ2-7	CASSLDWGGFAFTYEQYF
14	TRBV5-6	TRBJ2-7	CASSFLAGAGEQYF
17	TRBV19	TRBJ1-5	CASSIGGRDRTEQPQHF
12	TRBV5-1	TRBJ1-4	CASGFSNEKLFF
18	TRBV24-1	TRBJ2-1	CATSAYPVGAGGYNEQFF
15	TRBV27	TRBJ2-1	CASSPDWISYNEQFF
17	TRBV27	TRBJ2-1	CASSRRGGASSYNEQFF
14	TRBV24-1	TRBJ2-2	CATSDTDFSGELFF
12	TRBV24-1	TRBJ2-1	CATSSQGYEQFF
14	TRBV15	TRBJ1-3	CATSRGTARNTIYF
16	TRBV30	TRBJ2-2	CAWSPPSGARSGELFF
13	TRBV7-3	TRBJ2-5	CASSLRNGGNQYF
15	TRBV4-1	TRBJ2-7	CASSQPRTGRVEQYF
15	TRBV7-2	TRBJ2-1	CASSRGLAGVPEQFF
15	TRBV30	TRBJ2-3	CGGQGGSGDTDTQYF
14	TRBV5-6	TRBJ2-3	CASSHTGGTDTQYF
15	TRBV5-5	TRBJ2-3	CASSSGLTTTDTQYF
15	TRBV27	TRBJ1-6	CASSLDRGLGSPLHF
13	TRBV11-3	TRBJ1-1	CASSLTGGSEAFF
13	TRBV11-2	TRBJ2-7	CASSSLGSYEQYF
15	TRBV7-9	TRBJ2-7	CASSPPGQGVYEQYF
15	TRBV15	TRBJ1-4	CATSTDRDRGEKLFF
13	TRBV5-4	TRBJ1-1	CASSLVRDTEAFF
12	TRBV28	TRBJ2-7	CASIGGLYEQYF
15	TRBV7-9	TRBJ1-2	CASSLAGAGNYGYTF
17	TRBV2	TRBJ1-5	CASRTGTGRDSNQPQHF